This TCR beta chain was identified in a study of beta chain features in type 1 diabetes. The CDR3 consists of 14 residues. Since all of the isolated RNA was reverse transcribed, expressed TCRB transcripts were what got sequenced. Profiling relied on immunoSEQ multiplex PCR, and the TCRdb table lists in-frame clones only, not all of them. The sample lists about 260,000 clones; 68% were seen once. A single count supports this clone. Sequencing was performed on naive CD4+ T cells from blood. V is TRBV21-1 and J is TRBJ2-1; the tabulated D call, TRBD2, remains unverified against the DNA. TRBV21-1 is classified as a pseudogene. The receptor was derived from a man aged 25-45 years in good health. The CDR3 sequence is CASSVRLAFWEQFF. CDR3 in DNA: TGTGCCAGCAGCGTCCGACTAGCGTTTTGGGAGCAGTTCTTC.